These 10 T cell receptor beta chains were sequenced from one sample in a study of T and B cells in COVID-19 patients. TRB rearrangements were amplified by multiplex PCR with BIOMED2 TRB-A/B primers. MiXCR was run by TCRdb on the multiplex PCR reads, yielding one entry per CDR3 protein. The repertoire holds tens of thousands of distinct CDR3 sequences, with just under 30% as singletons. From blood, about 250-500 ng of genomic DNA served as TRB template. Material for sequencing was blood. The source is a human donor who had recovered from COVID-19.

The rearrangement uses TRBV5-6 and TRBJ2-3; TRBD1 aligns across 7 bases. The CDR3 runs to 16 residues. The trim removed 2 bases at V and 2 bases at J, leaving 8 bases unmatched. Per the germline V gene, CDR1 is SGHDT and CDR2 is YYEEEE. DNA for the CDR3: TGTGCCAGCAGCTTAGGGGGCGGTTTGAACACAGATACGCAGTATTTT. Protein sequence: CASSLGGGLNTDTQYF.

This clonotype occurred a few times. This rearrangement joins TRBV10-3 to TRBJ2-7; D not certain. The V end was cut by 2 bases, the J end by 2 bases, with 7 bases between. CDR3 length: 13 amino acids. From germline, CDR1 is ENHRY and CDR2 SYGVKD. CDR3 residues: CAISEDITYEQYF. CDR3 nucleotides: TGTGCCATCAGTGAGGACATTACCTACGAGCAGTACTTC.

This clonotype is medium-sized (0.01 to 0.1%) by share. V and J are TRBV19 and TRBJ2-3; D call uncertain. The CDR3 contains 14 residues. Between the trimmed V and J ends, which lost 8 bases and 0 bases, there was a span of 12 bases. Per the germline V gene, CDR1 is LNHDA and CDR2 is SQIVND (reference sequence). This CDR3 is CASQQFASTDTQYF. In nucleotides, the CDR3 is TGTGCCAGTCAGCAGTTTGCTAGCACAGATACGCAGTATTTT.

In regard to this clonotype: At one end the junction does not follow the germline gene, possibly because of a read error. The genes are TRBV5-1 and TRBJ2-2; D is perhaps TRBD1 (5 bases). Germline assignment: CDR1 SGHRS and CDR2 YFSETQ. The CDR3 loop spans 16 amino acids. CDR3 coding DNA: TGCGCCAGCAGCTCGCCCCTAGGGTGGGGCACCGAGGAGCTGTTTTTT. Translation gives CASSSPLGWGTEELFF.

The V call is TRBV12-3 or TRBV12-4, the J call TRBJ2-1, with 16 bases that match TRBD2. This CDR3 region has 16 residues. Trimming removed 7 bases from V and 11 bases from J; junction bases left unmatched: 11. The CDR3 loop reads CASTATGTSGGGKQFF. CDR3 coding DNA: TGTGCCAGCACCGCGACCGGGACTAGCGGGGGGGGGAAGCAGTTCTTC.

Sample share makes this clonotype medium-sized (0.01 to 0.1%). The gene calls are TRBV19 and TRBJ2-5; no definite D call. Looked up from germline, CDR1 is LNHDA and CDR2 is SQIVND (reference sequence). CDR3 size: 11 residues. Trimming shortened V by 6 bases and J by 5 bases, and 7 bases separated the two germline ends. CDR3 bases: TGTGCCAGTAGGGGGTGGGAGACCCAGTACTTC. The encoded protein is CASRGWETQYF.

This chain joins TRBV12-3 or TRBV12-4 and TRBJ1-2; weak D call: TRBD1 (5 bases). The germline V and J ends were trimmed by 1 base and 4 bases, with 13 bases remaining between them. The CDR3 is made up of 15 amino acids. The CDR3 region is CASSLVTREGYGYTF. In DNA, the CDR3 is TGTGCCAGCAGTTTAGTAACCAGGGAGGGCTATGGCTACACCTTC.

This clonotype is medium-sized in the sample. The chain employs TRBV6-5 and TRBJ2-1, with 8 bases fitting TRBD1. V lost 4 bases and J lost 9; bases outside the gene matches: 8. Germline CDR1 and CDR2: MNHEY and SVGAGI. The CDR3 is 14 residues long. CDR3 protein: CASSSGTGVGEQFF. The CDR3 nucleotides are TGTGCCAGCAGTTCCGGGACAGGAGTTGGTGAGCAGTTCTTC.

At least ten counts were recorded for this clonotype. The chain joins TRBV27 to TRBJ2-6; D might be TRBD1 (5 bases). Germline V gene lookup returns CDR1 MNHEY and CDR2 SMNVEV (reference sequence). This CDR3 comprises 15 residues. V lost 4 bases, J lost 3 bases, and 10 bases lay in between. DNA of the CDR3: TGTGCCAGCAGTTCAGGGTATGGTGGGGCCAACGTCCTGACTTTC. This translates into CASSSGYGGANVLTF.

This chain links TRBV30 with TRBJ1-1; D not certain. The germline gives CDR1 GTSNPN, CDR2 SVGIG (reference sequence). The CDR3 contains 11 residues. This chain's CDR3 is CAIQMNTEAFF. As DNA, the CDR3 is TGTGCAATACAGATGAACACTGAAGCTTTCTTT.